Shown below are 24 T cell receptor beta chains from a single sample sequenced in a study of regulatory T cells in long-lasting Graves disease. HTBI primers from iRepertoire and Arm-PCR of CDR3 regions yielded the TCR beta libraries. TCRdb independently ran MiXCR on the multiplex PCR reads; one entry per CDR3 protein. This sample has 300,000 to 350,000 distinct CDR3 sequences; about 20% occur once, and the top ten carry less than 35%. Time point indicated: persistent/refractory GD, antithyroid drugs over 5 years with positive TRAb. RNA isolated from PBMCs was used to make the TCR library. Here the sequenced sample was peripheral blood mononuclear cells (PBMCs), taken when the disease was refractory, from a patient treated with antithyroid drugs. These receptors came from a female donor with Graves disease.

This chain uses TRBV28 with TRBJ1-5; 12 bases match TRBD1. The V gene end was trimmed by 8 bases and the J gene end by 4 bases; junction bases not matched to a gene: 6. Germline CDR1 MDHEN, CDR2 SYDVKM. The CDR3 is made up of 15 amino acids. This CDR3 reads CASRDRGQTNQPQHF. The DNA of the CDR3 is TGTGCCAGCCGGGACAGGGGGCAGACTAATCAGCCCCAGCATTTT.

This clonotype was seen at least ten times. The CDR3 DNA follows: TGTGCCAGCAGTGATAGGGGCGCGGACTATGGCTACACCTTC. Translation: CASSDRGADYGYTF. The chain recombines TRBV2 with TRBJ1-2; possible D gene TRBD1, 5 bases. Trimming removed 3 bases at V and 3 bases at J, with 11 bases between. CDR1 is SNHLY, CDR2 FYNNEI, per germline. This CDR3 spans 14 amino acids.

This clonotype was observed at least ten times. V is TRBV11-2 and J is TRBJ1-6, with 8 bases fitting TRBD1. V shed 1 base, J shed 9 bases, and the junction held 8 bases outside the gene matches. This CDR3 contains 16 residues. From germline, CDR1 is SGHAT and CDR2 FQNNGV. The CDR3 nucleotides are TGTGCCAGCAGCTTAGGGGTGAACAGGGGGACTTCACCCCTCCACTTT. It translates to CASSLGVNRGTSPLHF. Full variable domain (remainder filled in from reference TRBV11-2 and TRBJ1-6): EAGVAQSPRYKIIEKRQSVAFWCNPISGHATLYWYQQILGQGPKLLIQFQNNGVVDDSQLPKDRFSAERLKGVDSTLKIQPAKLEDSAVYLCASSLGVNRGTSPLHFGNGTRLTVT.

This clonotype came up many times. The chain uses TRBV2 and TRBJ1-1; D not certain. The ends were cut back, 5 bases at V and 5 bases at J, with 12 bases in the middle. Germline-derived CDR1 and CDR2 are SNHLY and FYNNEI. The CDR3 is made up of 13 amino acids. The CDR3, as DNA: TGTGCCAGCAGTAAAAGGGTGGATACTGAAGCTTTCTTT. Encoded protein: CASSKRVDTEAFF.

The V call is TRBV11-2, the J call TRBJ2-6, with TRBD1 matching over 12 bases. After removal of 4 bases from V and 3 bases from J, the junction contained 4 bases not matched to a gene. Germline-derived CDR1 and CDR2 are SGHAT and FQNNGV. This CDR3 comprises 17 residues. The DNA of the CDR3 is TGTGCCAGCAGCTGGGGACAGGGGGCGCTTGGGGCCAACGTCCTGACTTTC. It is translated as CASSWGQGALGANVLTF.

This clonotype was detected only a few times. The chain couples TRBV7-9 to TRBJ2-7; 12 nucleotides align to TRBD1. This CDR3 is 15 amino acids long. Unmatched junction bases numbered 4, after V lost 1 base and J lost 6 bases. CDR1 and CDR2 (germline): SEHNR, FQNEAQ (reference sequence). The CDR3 nucleotides read TGTGCCAGCAGCTTAGAGGGGACAGGGGGCGCCGAGCAGTACTTC. This codes for CASSLEGTGGAEQYF. The entire variable domain, with the rest obtained from reference TRBV7-9 and TRBJ2-7, is as follows: DTGVSQNPRHKITKRGQNVTFRCDPISEHNRLYWYRQTLGQGPEFLTYFQNEAQLEKSRLLSDRFSAERPKGSFSTLEIQRTEQGDSAMYLCASSLEGTGGAEQYFGPGTRLTVT.

This clonotype occurred many times. This chain uses TRBV7-9 with TRBJ2-7; 8 bases agree with TRBD1. The V gene's germline CDR1 is SEHNR and CDR2 FQNEAQ (reference sequence). This CDR3 region has 11 residues. V lost 7 bases and J lost 5; bases outside the gene matches: 1. In DNA, the CDR3 is TGTGCCAGCACGGACAGGGACGAGCAGTACTTC. Its protein is CASTDRDEQYF.

This clonotype was counted ten times or more. The chain links TRBV19 to TRBJ1-1; 8 bases match TRBD1. Germline V gene data show CDR1 as LNHDA and CDR2 as SQIVND (reference sequence). The V gene end was trimmed by 7 bases and the J gene end by 1 base; junction bases not matched to a gene: 2. This CDR3 region has 13 residues. The CDR3 loop reads CASTDRGNTEAFF. The CDR3 nucleotides read TGTGCCAGTACTGACAGGGGGAACACTGAAGCTTTCTTT.

The CDR3 DNA is TGCGCCAGCAGCTTGGCAGGGCTGCTTAATGAAAAACTGTTTTTT. This gives the protein CASSLAGLLNEKLFF. The J gene is TRBJ1-4, the V gene TRBV5-1, with a possible D match to TRBD1 (5 bases). The CDR3 totals 15 residues. Trimming removed 0 bases from V and 4 bases from J, with 10 bases in between. Germline CDR1 is SGHRS and CDR2 is YFSETQ. Together with reference TRBV5-1 and TRBJ1-4, the CDR3 gives the full variable domain: KAGVTQTPRYLIKTRGQQVTLSCSPISGHRSVSWYQQTPGQGLQFLFEYFSETQRNKGNFPGRFSGRQFSNSRSEMNVSTLELGDSALYLCASSLAGLLNEKLFFGSGTQLSVL.

This clonotype was observed many times. The V and J genes are TRBV6-5 and TRBJ1-3, with D possibly TRBD1 on 5 matching bases. Trimming cost V 0 bases and J 2 bases, with 14 bases left between them. Germline CDR1 is MNHEY and CDR2 is SVGAGI. The CDR3 contains 17 residues. CDR3 sequence: CASSYSRTKFAGNTIYF. For the CDR3, the DNA is TGTGCCAGCAGTTACTCTAGGACAAAATTCGCTGGAAACACCATATATTTT.

The V gene is TRBV29-1, the J gene TRBJ1-1, with a weak D call TRBD1 (6 bases). There are 14 residues in the CDR3. Germline V CDR1 and CDR2: SQVTM, ANQGSEA. The V gene lost 7 bases and the J gene lost 0 bases, with 15 bases spanning the gap. Here the CDR3 DNA reads TGCAGCGCTGGTGGGGGGCGGATGAACACTGAAGCTTTCTTT. Protein product: CSAGGGRMNTEAFF. Filled out from reference TRBV29-1 and TRBJ1-1, the complete variable domain reads SAVISQKPSRDICQRGTSLTIQCQVDSQVTMMFWYRQQPGQSLTLIATANQGSEATYESGFVIDKFPISRPNLTFSTLTVSNMSPEDSSIYLCSAGGGRMNTEAFFGQGTRLTVV.

This clonotype has more than one count but fewer than ten. The V gene is TRBV11-3, the J gene TRBJ1-1; tentatively, D is TRBD1 (6 bases). V dropped 5 bases and J dropped 5 bases, with 15 bases sitting between them. The CDR3 is made up of 14 amino acids. Looked up from germline, CDR1 is SGHNT and CDR2 is YENEEA. Here the CDR3 DNA reads TGTGCCAGCAGCCCCCAGACAGGTCGGACTGAAGCTTTCTTT. This sequence encodes CASSPQTGRTEAFF.

Points on this clonotype: A far larger clone lies a single base away; this is likely a read error. This sequence joins TRBV28 and TRBJ2-4, with 9 positions matching TRBD1. The J call could be wrong; TRBJ2-7 is a better fit for the DNA end. CDR1 MDHEN and CDR2 SYDVKM come from the germline V gene. There are 15 residues in the CDR3. The CDR3 spells CASSHRDRVVGEQYF. CDR3 DNA: TGTGCCAGCAGCCACCGGGACAGGGTCGTTGGCGAGCAGTACTTC.

J is TRBJ2-7 and V is TRBV11-2; 7 bases are a match to TRBD1. The V and J ends lost 5 bases and 3 bases, in that order; junction bases with no gene match: 13. The V gene's germline CDR1 is SGHAT and CDR2 FQNNGV. The CDR3 is made up of 16 amino acids. The DNA of the CDR3 is TGTGCCAGCAGCCAAGTGGGGGCACAGGGGATCTACGAGCAGTACTTC. Encoded protein: CASSQVGAQGIYEQYF.

This clonotype came up many times. The chain carries TRBV11-2 and TRBJ1-2, with no clear D. V gave up 3 bases and J gave up 7 bases, with 9 bases separating them. CDR1 and CDR2 from the germline V gene are SGHAT and FQNNGV. The CDR3 contains 12 residues. Written as DNA, the CDR3 is TGTGCCAGCAGCTTGGGAGCATCTGGCTACACCTTC. Its protein is CASSLGASGYTF.

This chain links TRBV14 with TRBJ2-7, with 8 bases that match TRBD1. The V gene end was trimmed by 5 bases and the J gene end by 5 bases; junction bases not matched to a gene: 5. Germline loops: CDR1 SGHDN, CDR2 FVKESK. The CDR3 contains 13 residues. DNA for the CDR3: TGTGCCAGCAGCTTGGGACAGGCCAACGAGCAGTACTTC. This codes for CASSLGQANEQYF.

This clonotype was observed many times. V usage is TRBV27 and J usage is TRBJ1-2; D not resolved. V was cut by 5 bases and J by 1 base, with 14 bases left in between. CDR1 and CDR2 (germline): MNHEY, SMNVEV (reference sequence). This CDR3 comprises 15 residues. CDR3 nucleotide sequence: TGTGCCAGCAGTCCAACACCCCACCTTAACTATGGCTACACCTTC. It translates to CASSPTPHLNYGYTF.

This clonotype was seen ten or more times. CDR3 sequence: CASSIQTGDEQYF. CDR3 bases: TGTGCCAGCAGCATACAGACAGGGGACGAGCAGTACTTC. The chain uses TRBV5-6 and TRBJ2-7, with 8 bases matching TRBD1. CDR3 length: 13 amino acids. The germline V gene has CDR1 SGHDT and CDR2 YYEEEE. V shed 4 bases and J 5 bases; nucleotides not matched to a gene: 5.

This clonotype was found a few times. The V call is TRBV3-1, the J call TRBJ1-2, with D perhaps TRBD1 (5 bases). Germline-derived CDR1 and CDR2 are LGHDT and YNNKEL (reference sequence). The length of the CDR3 is 14 residues. V was pared by 5 bases and J by 0 bases, with 10 bases between. As DNA, the CDR3 is TGTGCCAGCAGCGCCGGGACCGCTAACTATGGCTACACCTTC. As protein: CASSAGTANYGYTF.

This clonotype was recorded at least ten times. CDR3 protein: CASRPPPGQKIQETQYF. The CDR3 DNA reads as TGTGCCAGCAGGCCCCCGCCGGGACAGAAAATCCAAGAGACCCAGTACTTC. The rearrangement joins TRBV2 to TRBJ2-5; 7 bases align to TRBD1. This CDR3 spans 17 amino acids. V gave up 6 bases and J gave up 1 base; unmatched junction bases: 14. Germline lookup yields CDR1 SNHLY and CDR2 FYNNEI.

The J gene is TRBJ2-5, the V gene TRBV10-3; tentative D call: TRBD2 (6 bases). The ends were cut back, 6 bases at V and 5 bases at J, with 16 bases in the middle. This CDR3 comprises 14 residues. CDR1 is ENHRY and CDR2 is SYGVKD in the germline V gene. In nucleotides, the CDR3 is TGTGCCATCAGGGGACTGGGGCTAGAGGAGACCCAGTACTTC. This sequence encodes CAIRGLGLEETQYF.

V and J are TRBV20-1 and TRBJ2-5; unclear D gene. The CDR3 loop spans 15 amino acids. CDR1 DFQATT and CDR2 SNEGSKA come from the germline V gene (reference sequence). The V gene lost 4 bases and the J gene lost 4 bases, with 19 bases spanning the gap. The CDR3 DNA is TGCAGTGCTACCAAGGTGGCAGGCTCACGAGAGACCCAGTACTTC. Its protein product is CSATKVAGSRETQYF.

The chain is built from TRBV4-3 and TRBJ2-7; D may be TRBD1 (5 bases). V was cut by 3 bases and J by 2 bases, with 14 bases left in between. The germline gives CDR1 LGHNA, CDR2 YSLEER. The CDR3 sequence is 15 residues long. The CDR3 DNA sequence: TGCGCCAGCAGCCAGGGGCCCTCCGTGGCCTACGAGCAGTACTTC. It translates to CASSQGPSVAYEQYF.

This clonotype has at least ten counts. DNA of the CDR3: TGTGCCTGGAGTGTACAGATGAACACTGAAGCTTTCTTT. It yields the protein CAWSVQMNTEAFF. The chain joins TRBV30 to TRBJ1-1, with no clear D. Germline-derived CDR1 and CDR2 are GTSNPN and SVGIG (reference sequence). The CDR3 length is 13 residues. Trimming shortened V by 0 bases and J by 0 bases, and 5 bases separated the two germline ends.